These 16 T cell receptor beta chains share one sample of origin, sequenced in a study of CD8+ T cells in alopecia areata (dated by TCRdb to 2017 to 2018). The library came from the immunoSEQ multiplex PCR assay. For TCR sequencing, RNA was extracted from every sample and reverse transcribed into cDNA to serve as template. Sourced from immuneACCESS, this table was stored by TCRdb with only in-frame sequences that have V and J called. A share of the clones is absent; for the studies checked, an unresolved V gene accounts for under half, and the remainder has no known explanation. The sample records over 150,000 clones, 50% to 65% of which are singletons. 12% to 15% of the sample goes to the ten largest clones. The intended sense of this specimen's time point label: roughly 26 weeks on oral tofacitinib. The treatment or condition label on this specimen signifies: oral pan-JAK inhibitor, 5-10 mg twice daily.

The sample consisted of CD4+ T cells sorted from blood, taken at week 24, from a patient treated with tofacitinib. These receptors all stem from a human donor with alopecia areata.

V gene TRBV2 combines with J gene TRBJ2-2; 9 bases fit TRBD1. With V trimmed by 4 bases and J by 1 base, 10 bases remained unmatched. Germline CDR1 is SNHLY and CDR2 is FYNNEI. This CDR3 region has 18 residues. The CDR3 DNA is TGTGCCAGCAGTGTGCTTCGACCGGGACAGGGGAACACCGGGGAGCTGTTTTTT. Translation gives CASSVLRPGQGNTGELFF.

The V call is TRBV29-1, the J call TRBJ2-5; TRBD1 might be the D (6 bases). From germline, CDR1 is SQVTM and CDR2 ANQGSEA. Trimming pared 6 bases from V and 6 bases from J, leaving 17 bases between. CDR3 size: 13 residues. DNA for the CDR3: TGCAGCGTGCCGGACAGTGGGAGCCAGACCCAGTACTTC. This encodes CSVPDSGSQTQYF.

In its sample, this clone was seen a few times. The CDR3 sequence: CASSERGQGAAGANVLTF. CDR3 nucleotide sequence: TGTGCCAGCAGTGAACGAGGACAGGGTGCTGCCGGGGCCAACGTCCTGACTTTC. The chain couples TRBV2 to TRBJ2-6; 8 nucleotides match TRBD1. CDR1 and CDR2 (germline): SNHLY, FYNNEI. The J segment lost 4 bases and the V segment lost 2 bases, leaving 10 bases of the junction unmatched. This CDR3 is 18 amino acids long.

The rearrangement joins TRBV27 to TRBJ2-2; 9 nucleotides agree with TRBD1. The CDR3 loop spans 15 amino acids. Germline CDR1 MNHEY, CDR2 SMNVEV (reference sequence). V trimming: 5 bases; J trimming: 7 bases; junction bases outside the gene matches: 8. CDR3 in amino acids: CASSPAGQGIGELFF. CDR3 nucleotides: TGTGCCAGCAGTCCCGCGGGACAGGGTATCGGGGAGCTGTTTTTT.

The chain carries TRBV4-1 and TRBJ2-7, with D perhaps TRBD1 (5 bases). The CDR3 sequence is 17 residues long. V shed 1 base and J shed 3 bases, with 19 bases lying between them. Germline V gene data show CDR1 as MGHRA and CDR2 as YSYEKL. The CDR3 bases are TGCGCCAGCAGCCAAGTTTCACAGGTCAGGACCTACTACGAGCAGTACTTC. Protein: CASSQVSQVRTYYEQYF.

The CDR3 here is CASSNWDRGYQPQHF. The CDR3 DNA sequence: TGTGCCAGCAGCAACTGGGACAGGGGGTATCAGCCCCAGCATTTT. The chain combines TRBV7-8 with TRBJ1-5, with TRBD1 identical over 11 bases. The CDR3 covers 15 residues. Germline-derived CDR1 and CDR2 are SGHVS and FQNEAQ. V was pared by 5 bases and J by 5 bases, with 5 bases of the junction left unmatched. The full variable domain, with the rest looked up from reference TRBV7-8 and TRBJ1-5, is GAGVSQSPRYKVAKRGQDVALRCDPISGHVSLFWYQQALGQGPEFLTYFQNEAQLDKSGLPSDRFFAERPEGSVSTLKIQRTQQEDSAVYLCASSNWDRGYQPQHFGDGTRLSIL.

V is TRBV30 and J is TRBJ2-7; 7 positions match TRBD2. The CDR3 runs 11 residues. Germline assignment: CDR1 GTSNPN and CDR2 SVGIG (reference sequence). V lost 2 bases to trimming and J lost 6 bases; unmatched junction nucleotides: 1. The CDR3, as DNA: TGTGCCTGGAGTTTAGCGGGCGAGCAGTACTTC. It specifies CAWSLAGEQYF.

This clone was counted between two and nine times. In DNA form, the CDR3 reads TGCAGCGTCGATAAAAATTCACCCCTCCACTTT. It encodes CSVDKNSPLHF. The chain joins TRBV29-1 to TRBJ1-6; D is unresolved. The CDR3 loop spans 11 amino acids. The V gene lost 6 bases and the J gene lost 7 bases, with 7 bases spanning the gap. Germline CDR1 and CDR2: SQVTM and ANQGSEA.

This clone was observed a single time. The chain has TRBV7-8 and TRBJ2-1, with 11 bases that match TRBD2. Germline V gives CDR1 SGHVS, CDR2 FQNEAQ. With V trimmed by 3 bases and J by 15 bases, 1 base remained unmatched. CDR3 size: 11 residues. Here the CDR3 reads CASSFSGRGFF. The CDR3 DNA follows: TGTGCCAGCAGCTTTAGCGGGAGGGGGTTCTTC.

This clone was observed a few times. The chain carries TRBV10-2 and TRBJ1-2; 9 bases line up with TRBD1. CDR1 and CDR2 from the germline V gene are WSHSY and SAAADI. J lost 4 bases, V lost 6 bases, and 3 bases had no gene match. This CDR3 has 13 residues. In DNA, the CDR3 is TGCGCCAGCAGAGGGGGACAGGGCTATGGCTACACCTTC. Translated, it gives CASRGGQGYGYTF.

This clone was recorded a few times. This chain connects TRBV7-8 to TRBJ1-2; D remains unclear. The CDR3 spans 13 residues. Germline assignment: CDR1 SGHVS and CDR2 FQNEAQ. The ends were cut back, 5 bases at V and 2 bases at J, with 9 bases in the middle. This chain's CDR3 is CASSRTKNYGYTF. CDR3 nucleotide sequence: TGTGCCAGCAGCCGGACGAAGAACTATGGCTACACCTTC.

This clone was seen more than once but under ten times. The chain combines TRBV5-6 with TRBJ2-3; D is perhaps TRBD1 (7 bases). This CDR3 contains 15 residues. V was shortened by 5 bases and J by 6 bases, with 19 bases between the two germline ends. CDR1 is SGHDT and CDR2 is YYEEEE in the germline V gene. CDR3 DNA sequence: TGTGCCAGCAGACCCACAGGGGCGGGGCGGGATACGCAGTATTTT. Its protein is CASRPTGAGRDTQYF.

J is TRBJ2-7 and V is TRBV6-6; maybe TRBD1 (6 bases). Trimming took 6 bases from V and 3 from J, leaving 15 bases between them. The CDR3 extends over 14 amino acids. Germline V gives CDR1 MNHNY, CDR2 SVGAGI (reference sequence). The chain's CDR3 is CASSSIDRFYEQYF. CDR3 DNA: TGTGCCAGCAGCTCAATCGACAGGTTCTACGAGCAGTACTTC.

This chain links TRBV6-5 with TRBJ2-5; no definite D call. This CDR3 region has 15 residues. V gave up 0 bases and J gave up 1 base, with 9 bases separating them. Germline lookup yields CDR1 MNHEY and CDR2 SVGAGI. The CDR3 DNA reads as TGTGCCAGCAGTTACTCGTCCACAGCCCAAGAGACCCAGTACTTC. Its translation: CASSYSSTAQETQYF.

V usage is TRBV9 and J usage is TRBJ2-7; 7 positions agree with TRBD2. This CDR3 is built from 14 residues. The ends lost 3 bases at V and 7 bases at J; junction bases unmatched: 10. CDR1 is SGDLS and CDR2 is YYNGEE in the germline V gene. CDR3 in DNA: TGTGCCAGCAGCGGCCGGGAGGTAGCGGGTGAGCAGTACTTC. It translates to CASSGREVAGEQYF. Full variable domain (outside the CDR3, taken from reference TRBV9 and TRBJ2-7): DSGVTQTPKHLITATGQRVTLRCSPRSGDLSVYWYQQSLDQGLQFLIQYYNGEERAKGNILERFSAQQFPDLHSELNLSSLELGDSALYFCASSGREVAGEQYFGPGTRLTVT.

J is TRBJ2-3 and V is TRBV2, with 11 bases fitting TRBD2. This CDR3 is 16 amino acids long. From germline, CDR1 is SNHLY and CDR2 FYNNEI. V lost 6 bases and J lost 7; bases outside the gene matches: 12. DNA for the CDR3: TGTGCCAGCAGGCCACTAGCGGGGGCCTACATGTATACGCAGTATTTT. Its protein product is CASRPLAGAYMYTQYF.